This T cell receptor (beta chain) came from a study of post-analysis software for immune sequencing data. Looking at the study overall: In terms of disease course, relapsing-remitting, secondary progressive and progressive-relapsing multiple sclerosis were included.

Each TCR beta cDNA library carried unique molecular identifiers. Input of about 0.9 to 10 million T cells yielded some 500,000 cDNA molecules. TCRdb reprocessed the PCR reads via MiXCR and lists one record per CDR3 protein. In the table there are 500,000 to 600,000 distinct CDR3 sequences, 40% to 50% of which are singletons. This clonotype appeared a single time. Its antigen is still unknown. The length of the CDR3 is 13 residues. V dropped 5 bases and J dropped 5 bases, with 10 bases sitting between them. Study outcomes and limitations: Higher frequency in patients than in controls was seen for several TRBV segments, with TRBV5-6, TRBV5-1 and TRBV20-1 among them. Controls significantly exceeded multiple sclerosis patients in normalized Chao1 diversity.

The TCR originated in a girl aged 10-17 years with multiple sclerosis. The sequenced sample consisted of blood. V and J are TRBV12-3 or TRBV12-4 and TRBJ2-4; D is unresolved. The CDR3 nucleotides read TGTGCCAGCAGTCCAACTACCCAAAACATTCAGTACTTC. Amino acids: CASSPTTQNIQYF.